This TCR beta chain was identified in a study of metastatic and nonmetastatic thyroid tumors. In the study overall: Repertoire comparison spanned blood and tumor or nodule tissue of malignant and benign thyroid patients.

V lost 8 bases to trimming and J lost 2 bases, with 18 bases between them. The CDR3 consists of 15 residues. The germline gives CDR1 GTSNPN, CDR2 SVGIG (reference sequence). Patients had received no treatment of any kind before thyroid surgery. Per the study methods: In papillary thyroid cancer, a distant-metastasis classifier was built using CDR3 differences across clinicopathological groups. TCRdb reprocessed the PCR reads using MiXCR. TCRdb's processing, not the authors', yielded these V and J calls. The table has about 7,000 clones, 37% seen once. The V call is TRBV30, the J call TRBJ2-2, with a possible D match to TRBD1 (6 bases). This TCR derives from a female donor with papillary thyroid cancer or a benign thyroid nodule (not recorded which). Some clones in this sample may be carry-over from other donors' samples. Sequenced input: tumor tissue. In DNA, the CDR3 is TGTGCCAGCAGCTCAAAACAGGGCAACACCGGGGAGCTGTTTTTT. Residues: CASSSKQGNTGELFF.